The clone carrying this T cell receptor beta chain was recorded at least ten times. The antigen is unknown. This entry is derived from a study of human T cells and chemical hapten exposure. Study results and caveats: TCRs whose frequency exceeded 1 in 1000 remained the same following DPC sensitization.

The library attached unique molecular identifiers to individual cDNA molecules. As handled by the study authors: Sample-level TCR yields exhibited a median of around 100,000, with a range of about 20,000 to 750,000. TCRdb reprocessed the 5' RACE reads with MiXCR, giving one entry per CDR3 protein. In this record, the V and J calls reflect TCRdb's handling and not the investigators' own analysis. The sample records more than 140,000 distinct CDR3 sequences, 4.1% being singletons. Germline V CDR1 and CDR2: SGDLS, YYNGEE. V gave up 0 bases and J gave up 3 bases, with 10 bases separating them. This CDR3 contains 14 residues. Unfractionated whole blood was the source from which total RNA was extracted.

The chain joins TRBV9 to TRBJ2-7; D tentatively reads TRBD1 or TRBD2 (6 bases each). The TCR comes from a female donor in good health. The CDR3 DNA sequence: TGTGCCAGCAGCGTAGCGGGGGCTAACTACGAGCAGTACTTC. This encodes CASSVAGANYEQYF.